This TCR beta chain comes out of a study of blood T cells in healthy people across ages (dated by TCRdb to the mid-2010s). Regarding the study in general: In model experiments, template switching captured about one uniquely barcoded TCR beta cDNA molecule for every two T cells. Two additional independent replicas of 1 million unique cDNA reads from the same blood draw were analyzed for two donors (one aged 18 to 29 and one aged 80 or older). To avoid experimental bias, donors of different ages were spread randomly across the sequencing lanes. Donors were grouped into four age groups: young (average roughly 17 years), middle-aged (roughly 40), aged (around 60) and long-lived (about 90). To track age-related changes in TCR beta repertoire diversity, the study relied on deep sequencing normalized with unique cDNA molecular identifiers. Here is what the overall study found, with its caveats: As age increased, observed TCR beta diversity per million T cells dropped in a roughly linear way, and a significant reduction was already evident by age around 41. The percentage of naive T cells measured by flow cytometry correlated strongly with observed TCR beta diversity. Because donor CMV infection status was unknown, age-related changes in expanded clonotypes were potentially confounded. Estimates of total diversity based on one million sequenced T cells were regarded as lower bounds and as underestimates. Conclusive comparison of naive and antigen-experienced compartments was prevented by the profiling of bulk unsorted PBMCs. Compared with the aged group, the long-lived group had more naive CD4+ T cells, fewer expanded clones and increased TCR diversity, suggesting age selection.

The protocol used for the library was 5' RACE. The sequencer listed for this sample is Illumina HiSeq 2500. A second about 7 to 11 cycle PCR used a sample-barcoded 5' primer and a J-beta primer mix. A template-switch 5' adaptor carrying 12 random nucleotides introduced a unique molecular identifier onto each TCR beta cDNA molecule. Each sample yielded at least 3 million CDR3-containing paired-end reads. The Mint cDNA synthesis kit, primed by a TRBC-specific oligonucleotide, was used to synthesize first-strand cDNA from all RNA. Following uracil-DNA glycosylase treatment, a first 18-cycle PCR with universal primers M1SS and BC2_uni_R was performed on all cDNA. The authors' pipeline ran thus. Each sample was normalized by randomly selecting 1 million high-quality reads, each carrying a distinct molecular identifier. Reads sharing molecular identifiers were discarded rather than binned into consensus sequences. MiTCR, with a Q25 quality threshold and the strictest error-elimination algorithm, was used for CDR3 identification, clonotype clustering and error correction. A nonparametric unseen species model using Euler transformation provided a lower-bound estimate of total TCR beta diversity. TCRdb handled the public reads itself, with Q25 trimming in fastp and clone calling in MiXCR, and kept productive beta chains. Every CDR3 protein is listed once, alongside the most common genes and DNA of its rows. These V and J calls rely on TCRdb rather than the paper's analysis. This sample holds about 1,400,000 distinct CDR3 sequences; roughly 40% were observed only once. The ten top clones hold 7% to 9.5% of the sample.

With respect to this clonotype: Its recognized antigen is unknown. No quality values exist for individual bases; no much larger clone is one base distant.

V has 0 bases trimmed and J has 6 bases trimmed; junction bases matching no gene number 12. Including cysteine and phenylalanine, the CDR3 has 19 amino acids. The only DNA kept is the CDR3, 57 bases in frame from the first base. From a lookup of the germline V gene (reference sequence), CDR1 and CDR2 are SGHKS and YYEKEE. The roughly 39 donors, aged about 6 to 100 years, were systemically healthy Caucasian individuals from Russia. Approximately 9.3 milliliters of peripheral blood were drawn from each donor into EDTA-treated Vacutainer tubes. PBMCs were isolated by Ficoll-Paque density-gradient centrifugation, with at least 6 million obtained per sample. Trizol reagent was used to extract total RNA from the PBMCs, yielding at least 5.5 micrograms per sample. The percentages of naive CD45RAhigh/CD27high T cells were determined by flow cytometry on a PBMC aliquot from every donor.

Sequencing was carried out using blood. The chain is made from TRBV5-5 and TRBJ1-4; 12 bases in the middle match TRBD1. The origin of this receptor is a young woman in good health. Here the CDR3 is given as CASSLVGQGAKVTDEKLFF. The bases are TGTGCCAGCAGCTTGGTGGGACAGGGGGCCAAAGTCACTGATGAAAAACTGTTTTTT.